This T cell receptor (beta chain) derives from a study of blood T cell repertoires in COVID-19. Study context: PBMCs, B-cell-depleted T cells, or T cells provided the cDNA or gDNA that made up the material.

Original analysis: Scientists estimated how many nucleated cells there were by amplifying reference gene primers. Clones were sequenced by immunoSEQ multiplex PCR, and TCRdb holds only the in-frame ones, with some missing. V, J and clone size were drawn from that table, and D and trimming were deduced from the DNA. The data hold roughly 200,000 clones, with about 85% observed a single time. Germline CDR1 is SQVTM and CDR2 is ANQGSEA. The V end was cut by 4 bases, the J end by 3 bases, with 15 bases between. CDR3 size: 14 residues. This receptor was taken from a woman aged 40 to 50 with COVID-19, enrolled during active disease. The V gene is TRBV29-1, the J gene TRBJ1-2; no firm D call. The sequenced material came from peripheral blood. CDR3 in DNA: TGCAGCGTTGGGTACGGTACCCAAGACTATGGCTACACCTTC. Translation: CSVGYGTQDYGYTF.